These T cell receptor beta chains were read from a single sample in a study of OX40 agonist ivuxolimab in advanced cancers. Repertoires were generated with immunoSEQ multiplex PCR, while TCRdb's copy carries only in-frame clones and drops some. The data hold tens of thousands of clones, with 92% observed a single time. The input for sequencing was CD4+ or CD8+ T cells sorted from blood, taken in a trial of the OX40 agonist ivuxolimab. All receptors come from an adult with an advanced solid tumor such as melanoma, head and neck, liver or kidney cancer. Both conserved end residues are part of each CDR3. The order of the fields is clone size, J gene, V gene, D gene, CDR3 DNA, CDR3 protein. D genes are given only for firm matches. Expanded clones get a size class; other rows say once, few or many, or leave the size out.

size: NA
J: TRBJ1-1
V: TRBV5-6
D: NA
DNA: TGTGCCAGCAGCTCTGGACCGGGCGATTGGGTAGCTTTCTTT
CDR3: CASSSGPGDWVAFF

size: once
J: TRBJ2-1
V: TRBV7-3
D: NA
DNA: TGTGCCAGCAGCTTAACCGGGAATGAGCAGTTCTTC
CDR3: CASSLTGNEQFF

size: few
J: TRBJ1-5
V: TRBV27
D: TRBD1
DNA: TGTGCCAGCAGTAACAGGGGGAACGCTAATCAGCCCCAGCATTTT
CDR3: CASSNRGNANQPQHF

size: once
J: TRBJ2-5
V: TRBV5-4
D: NA
DNA: TGTGCCAGCAGCATAAATCCGGGGACCCAGTACTTC
CDR3: CASSINPGTQYF

size: NA
J: TRBJ1-1
V: TRBV12-5
D: NA
DNA: TGTGCTAGTGGTTTGGGGATGAACACTGAAGCTTTCTTT
CDR3: CASGLGMNTEAFF

size: NA
J: TRBJ1-2
V: TRBV6-1
D: TRBD1
DNA: TGTGCCAGCAGTGGACAGGGTAACTATGGCTACACCTTC
CDR3: CASSGQGNYGYTF

size: NA
J: TRBJ2-1
V: TRBV7-3
D: NA
DNA: TGTGCCAGCAGCCTCATGGGGGGTCTGAATGAGCAGTTCTTC
CDR3: CASSLMGGLNEQFF

size: NA
J: TRBJ1-1
V: TRBV5-6
D: NA
DNA: TGTGCCAGCAGCATCGACAGTCGAGCTTTCTTT
CDR3: CASSIDSRAFF

size: NA
J: TRBJ2-1
V: TRBV4-3
D: TRBD1
DNA: TGCGCCAGCAGCCAAACAACCGGGACAGGTGGTCTAGAGTTGCAGTTCTTC
CDR3: CASSQTTGTGGLELQFF

size: NA
J: TRBJ1-5
V: TRBV27
D: NA
DNA: TGTGCCAGTCCCGGGGGGAACAATCAGCCCCAGCATTTT
CDR3: CASPGGNNQPQHF

size: NA
J: TRBJ2-3
V: TRBV30
D: NA
DNA: TGTGCCTGGGCCCTTTGGGGCCCGGCAGATACGCAGTATTTT
CDR3: CAWALWGPADTQYF

size: NA
J: TRBJ2-7
V: TRBV6-6
D: TRBD2
DNA: TGTGCCAGCAGTTACGGGACTAGCGACGAGCAGTACTTC
CDR3: CASSYGTSDEQYF

size: NA
J: TRBJ1-4
V: TRBV4-2
D: TRBD1
DNA: TGTGCCAGCCGGACAGGGGTTAATGAAAAACTGTTTTTT
CDR3: CASRTGVNEKLFF

size: NA
J: TRBJ1-5
V: TRBV7-8
D: NA
DNA: TGTGCCAGCAGCTTACCGAAGAATCAGCCCCAGCATTTT
CDR3: CASSLPKNQPQHF

size: NA
J: TRBJ2-3
V: TRBV19
D: NA
DNA: TGTGCCAGTAGCGGCATACTTTCTAGCACAGATACGCAGTATTTT
CDR3: CASSGILSSTDTQYF

size: NA
J: TRBJ2-1
V: TRBV2
D: TRBD2
DNA: TGTGCCAGCAGTGACGGACTAGCGGGAGAATCCTACAATGAGCAGTTCTTC
CDR3: CASSDGLAGESYNEQFF

size: once
J: TRBJ1-1
V: TRBV28
D: NA
DNA: TGTGCCAGCAGTTTGCCCAGAAACATGAACACTGAAGCTTTCTTT
CDR3: CASSLPRNMNTEAFF

size: NA
J: TRBJ1-4
V: TRBV30
D: NA
DNA: TGTGCCTGGAGTGTACTCAGGGAGGGGGATGAAAAACTGTTTTTT
CDR3: CAWSVLREGDEKLFF

size: NA
J: TRBJ2-1
V: TRBV6-1
D: NA
DNA: TGTGCCAGCAGTGAATTAGAGCAGGCGGAGGACAATGAGCAGTTCTTC
CDR3: CASSELEQAEDNEQFF

size: NA
J: TRBJ2-3
V: TRBV11-2
D: TRBD1
DNA: TGTGCCAGCAGCTTAGGGGAGAGGGGGCGCGGGTGGAGCACAGATACGCAGTATTTT
CDR3: CASSLGERGRGWSTDTQYF

size: NA
J: TRBJ2-1
V: TRBV11-1
D: NA
DNA: TGTGCCAGCAGCTTAGTTGGGAGCTCCTACAATGAGCAGTTCTTC
CDR3: CASSLVGSSYNEQFF

size: once
J: TRBJ2-1
V: TRBV11-3
D: NA
DNA: TGTGCCAGCAGACCCCGAGACGTTAGAAGCAGTGAGCAGTTCTTC
CDR3: CASRPRDVRSSEQFF

size: NA
J: TRBJ1-5
V: TRBV2
D: NA
DNA: TGTGCCAGCCAGGATGGGGCGTCTAGCAATCAGCCCCAGCATTTT
CDR3: CASQDGASSNQPQHF

size: NA
J: TRBJ1-1
V: TRBV30
D: NA
DNA: TGTGCCGGGGTGGACACTGAAGCTTTCTTT
CDR3: CAGVDTEAFF

size: NA
J: TRBJ2-3
V: TRBV4-1
D: NA
DNA: TGCGCCAGCAGCCAAGTGCGGTCAGAAACAGATACGCAGTATTTT
CDR3: CASSQVRSETDTQYF